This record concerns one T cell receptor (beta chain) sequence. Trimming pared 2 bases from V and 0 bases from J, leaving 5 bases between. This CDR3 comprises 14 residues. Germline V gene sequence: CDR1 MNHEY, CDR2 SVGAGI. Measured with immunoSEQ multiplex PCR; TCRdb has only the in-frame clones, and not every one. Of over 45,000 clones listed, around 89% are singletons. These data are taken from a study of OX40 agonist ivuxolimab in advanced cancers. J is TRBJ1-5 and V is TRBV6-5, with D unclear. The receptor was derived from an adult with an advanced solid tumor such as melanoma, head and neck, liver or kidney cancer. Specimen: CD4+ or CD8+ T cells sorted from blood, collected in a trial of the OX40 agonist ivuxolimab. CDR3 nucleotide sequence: TGTGCCAGCAGTTACGCTGTTAGCAATCAGCCCCAGCATTTT. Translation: CASSYAVSNQPQHF.